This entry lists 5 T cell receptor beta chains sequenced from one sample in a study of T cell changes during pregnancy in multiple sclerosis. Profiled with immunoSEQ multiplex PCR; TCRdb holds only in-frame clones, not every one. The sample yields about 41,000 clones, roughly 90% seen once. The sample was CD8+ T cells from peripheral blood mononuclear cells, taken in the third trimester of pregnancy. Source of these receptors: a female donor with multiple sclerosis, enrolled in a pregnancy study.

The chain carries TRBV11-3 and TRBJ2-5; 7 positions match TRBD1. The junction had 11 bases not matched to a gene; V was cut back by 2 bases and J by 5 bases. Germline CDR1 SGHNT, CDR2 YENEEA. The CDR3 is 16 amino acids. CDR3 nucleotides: TGTGCCAGCAGCTTACCCCGGGTAGGGGGCGCGGAGACCCAGTACTTC. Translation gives CASSLPRVGGAETQYF.

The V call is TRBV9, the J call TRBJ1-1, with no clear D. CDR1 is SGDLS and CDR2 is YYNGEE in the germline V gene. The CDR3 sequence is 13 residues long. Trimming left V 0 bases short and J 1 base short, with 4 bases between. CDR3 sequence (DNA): TGTGCCAGCAGCGTAGTGAGGAACACTGAAGCTTTCTTT. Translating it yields CASSVVRNTEAFF.

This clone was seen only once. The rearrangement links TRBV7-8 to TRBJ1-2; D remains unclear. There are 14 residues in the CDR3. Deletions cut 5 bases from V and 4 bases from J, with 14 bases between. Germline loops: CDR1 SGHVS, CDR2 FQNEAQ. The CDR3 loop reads CASSPAGTLYGYTF. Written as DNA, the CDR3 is TGTGCCAGCAGCCCCGCAGGTACCCTCTATGGCTACACCTTC. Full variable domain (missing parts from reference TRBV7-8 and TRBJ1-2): GAGVSQSPRYKVAKRGQDVALRCDPISGHVSLFWYQQALGQGPEFLTYFQNEAQLDKSGLPSDRFFAERPEGSVSTLKIQRTQQEDSAVYLCASSPAGTLYGYTFGSGTRLTVV.

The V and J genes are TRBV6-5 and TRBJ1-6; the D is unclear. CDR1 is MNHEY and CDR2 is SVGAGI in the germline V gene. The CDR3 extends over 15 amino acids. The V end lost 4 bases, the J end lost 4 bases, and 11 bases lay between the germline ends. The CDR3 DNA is TGTGCCAGCAGTTCGTCCGGCGGTTATAATTCACCCCTCCACTTT. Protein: CASSSSGGYNSPLHF.

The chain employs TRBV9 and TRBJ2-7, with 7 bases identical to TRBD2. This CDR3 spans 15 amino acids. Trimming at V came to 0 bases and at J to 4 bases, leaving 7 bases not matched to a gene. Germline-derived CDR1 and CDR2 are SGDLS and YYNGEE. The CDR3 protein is CASSVGWEGLYEQYF. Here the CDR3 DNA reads TGTGCCAGCAGCGTAGGGTGGGAGGGCCTGTACGAGCAGTACTTC.